The 9 T cell receptor beta chains presented below share a single source sample, sequenced in a study of CD8 T cells in Susac syndrome (dated by TCRdb to the late 2010s). Libraries were built with the immunoSEQ multiplex PCR assay. RNA was extracted using the RNeasy kit, and about 0.45 to 1 microgram was reverse transcribed with random hexamers. The raw public data were reprocessed by TCRdb itself: fastp quality trimming at Q25, MiXCR clonotype calling, in-frame beta chains only. Rows merge per CDR3 protein into single entries with the most common DNA and genes. For this sample there are 150,000 or so distinct CDR3 sequences; roughly 94% appear just once. Of the sample, about 0.14% is held by the ten largest clones. The specimen was CD4+ T cells from PBMCs. All receptors derive from a human donor with Susac syndrome.

V and J are TRBV18 and TRBJ2-5; perhaps TRBD1 as D (5 bases). Looked up from germline, CDR1 is KGHSH and CDR2 is LQKENI. The germline V and J ends were trimmed by 4 bases and 2 bases, with 11 bases remaining between them. There are 14 residues in the CDR3. CDR3 region: CASSQTEIQETQYF. The CDR3 coding sequence is TGTGCCAGCTCACAGACAGAGATTCAAGAGACCCAGTACTTC. Supplemented by reference TRBV18 and TRBJ2-5, the full variable domain reads NAGVMQNPRHLVRRRGQEARLRCSPMKGHSHVYWYRQLPEEGLKFMVYLQKENIIDESGMPKERFSAEFPKEGPSILRIQQVVRGDSAAYFCASSQTEIQETQYFGPGTRLLVL.

This clonotype appeared once. The CDR3 reads CASSLSSGSNEQFF. CDR3 DNA: TGTGCCAGCAGTTTATCTAGCGGGAGTAATGAGCAGTTCTTC. The chain combines TRBV12-3 or TRBV12-4 with TRBJ2-1; 10 bases are a match to TRBD2. This CDR3 spans 14 amino acids. Unmatched junction bases numbered 2, after V lost 2 bases and J lost 7 bases.

The V gene is TRBV12-3 or TRBV12-4, the J gene TRBJ1-3, with D unclear. The CDR3 is made up of 14 amino acids. Trimming removed 11 bases from V and 0 bases from J, with 14 bases in between. In DNA form, the CDR3 reads TGTGCCGGCATCGGGGTCACCTCTGGAAACACCATATATTTT. Its translation is CAGIGVTSGNTIYF.

The chain has TRBV19 and TRBJ2-7; D may correspond to TRBD1 or TRBD2 (5 bases each). The CDR3 spans 14 residues. The V end lost 3 bases, the J end lost 4 bases, and 13 bases lay between the germline ends. Germline V gives CDR1 LNHDA, CDR2 SQIVND (reference sequence). The CDR3 spells CASSIATRGYEQYF. The CDR3 nucleotides read TGTGCCAGTAGTATCGCAACTAGGGGATACGAGCAGTACTTC.

The chain is built from TRBV19 and TRBJ1-1; D is unresolved. Germline V lookup: CDR1 LNHDA, CDR2 SQIVND (reference sequence). The CDR3 length is 12 residues. V lost 10 bases and J lost 4, with 13 bases in between. The CDR3 sequence: CATHGQATEAFF. CDR3 DNA: TGTGCCACCCACGGGCAGGCCACTGAAGCTTTCTTT.

This chain links TRBV7-9 with TRBJ2-7, with D tentatively TRBD1 or TRBD2 (5 bases each). Trimming shortened V by 4 bases and J by 2 bases, and 12 bases separated the two germline ends. The germline V gene encodes CDR1 SEHNR and CDR2 FQNEAQ (reference sequence). The CDR3 covers 14 residues. The CDR3 nucleotides read TGTGCCAGCAGCTCCGGGGCGAAGGCCTACGAGCAGTACTTC. It is translated as CASSSGAKAYEQYF.

The chain recombines TRBV30 with TRBJ2-3; D is perhaps TRBD1 or TRBD2 (5 bases each). V was shortened by 0 bases and J by 6 bases, with 16 bases between the two germline ends. Per the germline V gene, CDR1 is GTSNPN and CDR2 is SVGIG (reference sequence). The CDR3 covers 15 residues. This chain's CDR3 is CAWSVKRGLADTQYF. CDR3 nucleotides: TGTGCCTGGAGTGTAAAACGGGGCTTAGCCGATACGCAGTATTTT. Complete variable domain (other parts from reference TRBV30 and TRBJ2-3): SQTIHQWPATLVQPVGSPLSLECTVEGTSNPNLYWYRQAAGRGLQLLFYSVGIGQISSEVPQNLSASRPQDRQFILSSKKLLLSDSGFYLCAWSVKRGLADTQYFGPGTRLTVL.

The chain uses TRBV3-1 and TRBJ1-4, with a tentative D call TRBD1 (5 bases). The length of the CDR3 is 15 residues. The V end was cut by 0 bases, the J end by 5 bases, with 10 bases between. The germline gives CDR1 LGHDT, CDR2 YNNKEL (reference sequence). As DNA, the CDR3 is TGTGCCAGCAGCCAAGATTGGGGACCCAATGAAAAACTGTTTTTT. This sequence encodes CASSQDWGPNEKLFF.

CDR3 residues: CATTPAPTYEQYF. The DNA for the CDR3 is TGTGCCACCACCCCCGCACCTACCTACGAGCAGTACTTC. This rearrangement joins TRBV15 to TRBJ2-7; D gene uncertain. CDR1 and CDR2 (germline): LNHNV, YYDKDF (reference sequence). Trimming took 7 bases from V and 2 from J, leaving 12 bases between them. The CDR3 runs 13 residues.